This TCR beta chain was recorded in a study of blood T cell repertoires in COVID-19. Study in general: Acute-phase and convalescent COVID-19 samples originated in the United States, Italy and Spain. The cDNA or gDNA used as material had been derived from T cells, B-cell-depleted T cells, or PBMCs.

Under the authors' procedure: Quantification of nucleated cells was approximated via reference gene primer amplification. Profiled with immunoSEQ multiplex PCR; TCRdb holds only in-frame clones, not every one. V, J and clone size reflect that table, while D and trimming were determined from the DNA. The table shows approximately 60,000 clones, with more than 75% occurring only once. The CDR3 runs 15 residues. The germline V gene encodes CDR1 SEHNR and CDR2 FQNEAQ (reference sequence). Trimming pared 3 bases from V and 0 bases from J, leaving 8 bases between. This chain connects TRBV7-9 to TRBJ1-4; D ambiguous. The sequenced material came from peripheral blood. The TCR was taken from a man aged 50 to 59 with active or convalescent COVID-19. CDR3 residues: CASSFSQTTNEKLFF. For the CDR3, the DNA is TGTGCCAGCAGCTTTAGCCAAACAACTAATGAAAAACTGTTTTTT. The full variable domain, rest sourced from reference TRBV7-9 and TRBJ1-4, is DTGVSQNPRHKITKRGQNVTFRCDPISEHNRLYWYRQTLGQGPEFLTYFQNEAQLEKSRLLSDRFSAERPKGSFSTLEIQRTEQGDSAMYLCASSFSQTTNEKLFFGSGTQLSVL.